This TCR beta chain was obtained from a study of T cells in Graves' hyperthyroidism and ophthalmopathy. Broader study findings: A median around 5.9 months before onset, the model predicted ophthalmopathy.

Graves' hyperthyroidism without ophthalmopathy progression within 18 months was termed stable. RNA transcripts gave rise to amplified TCR beta CDR3 regions. When the TCR CDR3 underwent first-round RT-PCR, the HTBI primer set was used. TCRdb analysed the multiplex PCR reads with MiXCR anew, one entry per CDR3 protein. This table has roughly 720,000 distinct CDR3 sequences, 15% to 20% appearing once. The CDR3 loop spans 14 amino acids. The V gene's germline CDR1 is LNHDA and CDR2 SQIVND (reference sequence). V lost 9 bases to trimming and J lost 9 bases; unmatched junction nucleotides: 12. A word on this clonotype: Its antigen is unidentified.

The chain combines TRBV19 with TRBJ2-1, with 9 nucleotides matching TRBD1. Source material: blood. This receptor was identified in a man aged 50 or older with Graves' hyperthyroidism. Here the CDR3 reads CASAPYGTGIEQFF. DNA of the CDR3: TGTGCCAGCGCTCCGTACGGGACAGGGATTGAGCAGTTCTTC.